These 26 T cell receptor beta chains originate from one sample sequenced in a study of T cell responses to AZD1222 COVID-19 vaccine listed by TCRdb under 2021. The meaning of the sample's time point label: baseline before first vaccination. Library preparation employed the immunoSEQ multiplex PCR assay. In its TCRdb copy, this immuneACCESS table keeps in-frame sequences only and misses some clones. Where compared with another copy, unresolved V genes explain less than half of these, and the others have no known cause. The sample contains over 45,000 clones, over 75% of them found a single time. Approximately 15% of the sample lies in the top ten. The material was peripheral blood, obtained on day 0 of AZD1222 vaccination. The receptors come from an adult in good health.

V gene TRBV9 combines with J gene TRBJ2-7; 7 bases fit TRBD1. There are 14 residues in the CDR3. Germline V gives CDR1 SGDLS, CDR2 YYNGEE. Trimming at V came to 0 bases and at J to 3 bases, leaving 3 bases not matched to a gene. CDR3 sequence: CASSVDGQDYEQYF. CDR3 sequence (DNA): TGTGCCAGCAGCGTAGACGGACAGGACTACGAGCAGTACTTC.

The chain links TRBV6-4 to TRBJ2-2; a possible D gene is TRBD2 (7 bases). The CDR3 runs to 15 residues. CDR1 and CDR2 from the germline V gene are MRHNA and SNTAGT. V was clipped by 0 bases and J by 7 bases, with 12 bases between them. This chain's CDR3 is CASSDSGGAYGELFF. CDR3 bases: TGTGCCAGCAGTGACTCGGGGGGGGCCTACGGGGAGCTGTTTTTT.

Here the CDR3 DNA reads TGTGCCAGCTCCGACAGGGCAGCCCAGCATTTT. It translates to CASSDRAAQHF. The chain uses TRBV28 and TRBJ1-5; 7 bases fit TRBD1. The V gene's germline CDR1 is MDHEN and CDR2 SYDVKM. CDR3 size: 11 residues. V trimming: 8 bases; J trimming: 11 bases; junction bases outside the gene matches: 6.

This sequence joins TRBV20-1 and TRBJ2-5; weak D call: TRBD1 (6 bases). The CDR3 is 11 amino acids. V lost 7 bases and J lost 5, with 11 bases in between. CDR1 is DFQATT and CDR2 is SNEGSKA in the germline V gene (reference sequence). The CDR3 sequence: CSGVRGETQYF. The CDR3 DNA reads TGCAGTGGGGTTAGGGGGGAGACCCAGTACTTC.

The rearrangement joins TRBV6-1 to TRBJ2-7; 11 bases map to TRBD2. CDR1 and CDR2 from the germline V gene are MNHNS and SASEGT. The CDR3 sequence is 16 residues long. After removal of 4 bases from V and 0 bases from J, the junction contained 5 bases not matched to a gene. CDR3 nucleotides: TGTGCCAGCAGTGGACTAGCGGGGCCCTACTCCTACGAGCAGTACTTC. As protein: CASSGLAGPYSYEQYF.

V gene TRBV5-1 combines with J gene TRBJ1-6; no clear D. The CDR3 extends over 13 amino acids. V shed 3 bases and J shed 5 bases, with 6 bases lying between them. Per germline, CDR1 SGHRS and CDR2 YFSETQ. CDR3 residues: CASSWRDNSPLHF. The CDR3 DNA reads TGCGCCAGCAGCTGGCGAGATAATTCACCCCTCCACTTT.

CDR3 sequence (DNA): TGTGCCAGCAGTTACGGGGGGGCGCATTCCGAGCAGTACTTC. Protein product: CASSYGGAHSEQYF. V usage is TRBV6-5 and J usage is TRBJ2-7; weak D call: TRBD2 (7 bases). The germline V gene encodes CDR1 MNHEY and CDR2 SVGAGI. The CDR3 contains 14 residues. With 2 bases removed from V and 6 bases from J, the gap between germline ends came to 14 bases.

The genes are TRBV3-1 (or the pseudogene TRBV3-2) and TRBJ2-1; no clear D gene. Trimming cost V 0 bases and J 0 bases, with 6 bases left between them. Germline CDR1 reads LGHDT; CDR2 reads YNNKEL (reference sequence). The CDR3 consists of 15 residues. CDR3 sequence (DNA): TGTGCCAGCAGCCAAGATACCCTCTCCTACAATGAGCAGTTCTTC. Translation: CASSQDTLSYNEQFF.

This clone was recorded once. The chain employs TRBV5-4 and TRBJ2-7; perhaps TRBD2 as D (5 bases). Trimming left V 0 bases short and J 3 bases short, with 13 bases between. This CDR3 spans 15 amino acids. Germline V gives CDR1 SGHNT, CDR2 YYREEE (reference sequence). The CDR3 here is CASSLDWGADYEQYF. In DNA form, the CDR3 reads TGTGCCAGCAGCTTGGATTGGGGAGCAGACTACGAGCAGTACTTC.

There are a few counts of this clone. V and J are TRBV7-9 and TRBJ1-2; the D gene is possibly TRBD1 (5 bases). The CDR3 consists of 15 residues. Trimming shortened V by 2 bases and J by 0 bases, and 10 bases separated the two germline ends. Germline V gives CDR1 SEHNR, CDR2 FQNEAQ (reference sequence). CDR3 nucleotides: TGTGCCAGCAGCTTATCACAGGTAGCTAACTATGGCTACACCTTC. It translates to CASSLSQVANYGYTF.

This clone was detected only a few times. The chain links TRBV10-3 to TRBJ2-1, with 8 bases fitting TRBD2. The CDR3 runs 17 residues. V was pared by 2 bases and J by 5 bases, with 11 bases of the junction left unmatched. Germline loops: CDR1 ENHRY, CDR2 SYGVKD. CDR3: CAISEGSGGGTNNEQFF. CDR3 in DNA: TGTGCCATCAGTGAGGGTTCGGGCGGGGGGACTAACAATGAGCAGTTCTTC.

The chain carries TRBV29-1 and TRBJ1-5; tentative D call: TRBD1 (6 bases). CDR3 size: 12 residues. Germline CDR1 SQVTM, CDR2 ANQGSEA. Trimming took off 4 bases at V and 2 bases at J, with 6 bases between the two ends. This chain's CDR3 is CSVGQGNQPQHF. The DNA for the CDR3 is TGCAGCGTTGGACAGGGCAATCAGCCCCAGCATTTT. Full variable domain (outside the CDR3, taken from reference TRBV29-1 and TRBJ1-5): SAVISQKPSRDICQRGTSLTIQCQVDSQVTMMFWYRQQPGQSLTLIATANQGSEATYESGFVIDKFPISRPNLTFSTLTVSNMSPEDSSIYLCSVGQGNQPQHFGDGTRLSIL.

This clone appeared a few times. The chain has TRBV19 and TRBJ1-5; TRBD1 agrees at 7 bases. Germline V CDR1 and CDR2: LNHDA, SQIVND (reference sequence). Unmatched junction bases numbered 6, after V lost 4 bases and J lost 3 bases. The CDR3 extends over 15 amino acids. The CDR3 bases are TGTGCCAGTAGTACCAGACAGGGTGTCAATCAGCCCCAGCATTTT. Its translation: CASSTRQGVNQPQHF.

This chain uses TRBV4-1 with TRBJ2-7, with D unresolved. Trimming took off 0 bases at V and 5 bases at J, with 5 bases between the two ends. Germline loops: CDR1 MGHRA, CDR2 YSYEKL. The CDR3 runs 12 residues. CDR3 bases: TGCGCCAGCAGCCAAGAAAGGGACGAGCAGTACTTC. Protein: CASSQERDEQYF.

In its sample, this clone ranks as medium-sized. The same CDR3 also results from other DNA sequences found in this sample. The V gene is TRBV4-1, the J gene TRBJ1-5, with a tentative D call TRBD1 (6 bases). The CDR3 is 15 amino acids. V shed 1 base and J shed 4 bases, with 11 bases lying between them. Germline CDR1 and CDR2: MGHRA and YSYEKL. The CDR3 DNA reads as TGCGCCAGCAGCCAAGTGGGGGCAGGGAATCAGCCCCAGCATTTT. As protein: CASSQVGAGNQPQHF.

The chain combines TRBV12-5 with TRBJ2-1, with 11 bases identical to TRBD2. The ends lost 0 bases at V and 7 bases at J; junction bases unmatched: 5. The CDR3 spans 16 residues. Per the germline V gene, CDR1 is LGHNT and CDR2 is FRNRAP. The CDR3 nucleotides are TGTGCTAGTGGTTTGGTACCAACTAGCGGGGGAAATGAGCAGTTCTTC. It codes for CASGLVPTSGGNEQFF.

The chain employs TRBV3-1 (or the pseudogene TRBV3-2) and TRBJ1-2, with 8 bases that match TRBD1. The V segment lost 2 bases and the J segment 4 bases; nucleotides outside the gene matches: 3. The CDR3 contains 14 residues. Germline CDR1 reads LGHDT; CDR2 reads YNNKEL (reference sequence). In nucleotides, the CDR3 is TGTGCCAGCAGCCAAAAAACAGGGGGCTATGGCTACACCTTC. Its translation: CASSQKTGGYGYTF.

The rearrangement links TRBV7-9 to TRBJ1-4, with D hard to call. CDR3 size: 12 residues. The V end lost 4 bases, the J end lost 7 bases, and 7 bases lay between the germline ends. Germline lookup yields CDR1 SEHNR and CDR2 FQNEAQ (reference sequence). This CDR3 reads CASSSTGEKLFF. The CDR3 DNA is TGTGCCAGCAGCTCGACGGGTGAAAAACTGTTTTTT.

Worth noting for this clone: Germline is not matched at one junction end, which may reflect a read error. The V call is TRBV7-7, the J call TRBJ2-1; D may be TRBD2 (5 bases). The CDR3 contains 14 residues. Germline lookup yields CDR1 SSHAT and CDR2 FNYEAQ (reference sequence). CDR3 in amino acids: CASSLGSSYNEQFF. In DNA, the CDR3 is TGTGCTAGCAGCTTGGGGAGCTCCTACAATGAGCAGTTCTTC. The complete variable domain, with remaining parts taken from reference TRBV7-7 and TRBJ2-1, reads GAGVSQSPRYKVTKRGQDVTLRCDPISSHATLYWYQQALGQGPEFLTYFNYEAQPDKSGLPSDRFSAERPEGSISTLTIQRTEQRDSAMYRCASSLGSSYNEQFFGPGTRLTVL.

The rearrangement uses TRBV6-5 and TRBJ1-6; D gene unclear. Per germline, CDR1 MNHEY and CDR2 SVGAGI. Trimming shortened V by 7 bases and J by 0 bases, and 7 bases separated the two germline ends. The CDR3 length is 14 residues. CDR3 bases: TGTGCCAGCACTCGCAGCTCCTATAATTCACCCCTCCACTTT. This translates into CASTRSSYNSPLHF.

This chain connects TRBV19 to TRBJ2-1; the D is unclear. The V gene's germline CDR1 is LNHDA and CDR2 SQIVND (reference sequence). Trimming shortened V by 4 bases and J by 4 bases, and 17 bases separated the two germline ends. CDR3 length: 16 residues. The CDR3 reads CASSKTSSWDYNEQFF. The CDR3 DNA reads as TGTGCCAGTAGTAAGACGTCGTCATGGGATTACAATGAGCAGTTCTTC.

As for this clone: At one boundary the junction diverges from the germline segment, which might be a read error. The chain links TRBV2 to TRBJ2-3; the D gene could be TRBD1 or TRBD2 (5 bases each). From germline, CDR1 is SNHLY and CDR2 FYNNEI. The CDR3 has 14 residues. CDR3 amino acids: CASSPGTGISLGDF. The CDR3 DNA reads TGTGCCAGCAGTCCCGGGACGGGGATTAGTTTGGGGGATTTT.

This clone was counted a single time. The genes are TRBV27 and TRBJ1-1; D call uncertain. The length of the CDR3 is 15 residues. Per germline, CDR1 MNHEY and CDR2 SMNVEV (reference sequence). V was pared by 5 bases and J by 2 bases, with 15 bases between. The CDR3 loop is CASSLGPGANTEAFF. CDR3 DNA: TGTGCCAGCAGTCTTGGTCCCGGTGCTAACACTGAAGCTTTCTTT.

V and J are TRBV6-2 or TRBV6-3 and TRBJ1-1, with TRBD1 matching over 11 bases. The CDR3 is made up of 16 amino acids. J gave up 0 bases and V 2 bases, and 2 bases lay outside the gene matches. Per the germline V gene, CDR1 is MNHEY and CDR2 is SVGEGT. CDR3 sequence: CASSYGTGGMNTEAFF. CDR3 nucleotide sequence: TGTGCCAGCAGTTACGGGACAGGGGGTATGAACACTGAAGCTTTCTTT.

V usage is TRBV5-4 and J usage is TRBJ1-2; 9 bases match TRBD1. Germline V gene sequence: CDR1 SGHNT, CDR2 YYREEE (reference sequence). The CDR3 loop spans 15 amino acids. The ends lost 2 bases at V and 8 bases at J; junction bases unmatched: 10. The CDR3 region has the DNA TGTGCCAGCAGCTTAGGGACAGGGCGGTTAGGGGGCTACACCTTC. It translates to CASSLGTGRLGGYTF.

The chain combines TRBV28 with TRBJ2-1; 8 positions agree with TRBD2. The J segment lost 1 base and the V segment lost 11 bases, leaving 7 bases of the junction unmatched. Germline V gene lookup returns CDR1 MDHEN and CDR2 SYDVKM. This CDR3 is 14 amino acids long. The CDR3 DNA reads TGTGCCCCCACCGGGGGGGGGTCCTACAATGAGCAGTTCTTC. Translating gives CAPTGGGSYNEQFF.